Listed here are 29 T cell receptor beta chains from one sample, sequenced in a study of response to subunit inactivated influenza vaccine (dated by TCRdb to 2016 to 2018). The library was produced with RT-PCR. The data were produced on an Illumina HiSeq 2500. TCRdb itself trimmed the public reads at Q25 with fastp, ran MiXCR and retained productive beta chains. CDR3 protein duplicates are merged, each entry listing the most common genes and DNA. This sample comprises roughly 540,000 distinct CDR3 sequences, 20% to 25% of them detected only once. 2.5% to 3.5% of the sample is held by the ten biggest clonotypes. These data are also associated with another study on T cells expressing NK-cell markers. Drawing on the second study: TCR beta cDNA libraries were made by 5'RACE template switching that added a universal primer site and unique molecular identifiers.

This specimen was CD4+ T cells sorted from PBMCs, taken 11 to 12 days after vaccination. The receptors were gathered from a middle-aged man who received an inactivated influenza vaccine. Donor details come from another sample of the same person, matched by shared clones.

This clonotype was counted many times. The rearrangement uses TRBV7-6 and TRBJ2-1, with 9 bases identical to TRBD2. V was clipped by 1 base and J by 4 bases; unmatched bases: 5. The length of the CDR3 is 16 residues. Germline values: CDR1 SGHVS, CDR2 FNYEAQ. The CDR3 DNA reads as TGTGCCAGCAGCTTAGAGGTCCTAGCGGGATACAATGAGCAGTTCTTC. Translating it yields CASSLEVLAGYNEQFF.

The chain carries TRBV4-3 and TRBJ1-1; tentative D call: TRBD1 (5 bases). The CDR3 has 15 amino acids. Germline CDR1 is LGHNA and CDR2 is YSLEER. V dropped 0 bases and J dropped 11 bases, with 19 bases sitting between them. CDR3 nucleotide sequence: TGCGCCAGCAGCCAAGATAGTCCAGGGATCGAGCGCGCTTTCTTT. Its translation: CASSQDSPGIERAFF.

This chain uses TRBV28 with TRBJ2-3; TRBD1 matches 9 bases. Germline V gene sequence: CDR1 MDHEN, CDR2 SYDVKM. V shed 0 bases, J shed 1 base, and the junction held 5 bases outside the gene matches. CDR3 size: 17 residues. The CDR3 spells CASSLWKRQGGTDTQYF. The CDR3 DNA follows: TGTGCCAGCAGTTTATGGAAGAGACAGGGGGGCACAGATACGCAGTATTTT.

This sequence joins TRBV12-3 or TRBV12-4 and TRBJ1-4, with D tentatively TRBD1 (5 bases). The V gene lost 2 bases and the J gene lost 7 bases, with 17 bases spanning the gap. This CDR3 has 16 residues. CDR3 nucleotides: TGTGCCAGCAGTTTAAGATCAGGGCAGGGCGGTGAAAAACTGTTTTTT. Its protein product is CASSLRSGQGGEKLFF.

This clonotype came up many times. The chain is built from TRBV4-3 and TRBJ2-7; D not certain. Germline CDR1 is LGHNA and CDR2 is YSLEER. Trimming removed 1 base from V and 0 bases from J, with 4 bases in between. The CDR3 runs to 13 residues. The CDR3 nucleotides are TGCGCCAGCAGCCAAGGCAACTCCTACGAGCAGTACTTC. It yields the protein CASSQGNSYEQYF.

This rearrangement joins TRBV6-1 to TRBJ2-5; 11 bases are a match to TRBD2. Germline V gene data show CDR1 as MNHNS and CDR2 as SASEGT. The CDR3 contains 14 residues. V gave up 10 bases and J gave up 6 bases; unmatched junction bases: 10. CDR3 residues: CATLDSGGAQTQYF. CDR3 coding DNA: TGTGCCACCCTAGATAGCGGGGGGGCACAGACCCAGTACTTC.

This clonotype showed up just a few times. The CDR3 here is CASSQSSTRPYRYF. The CDR3 nucleotides are TGTGCCAGCAGCCAAAGCAGCACCCGGCCTTATAGGTACTTC. The chain combines TRBV3-1 with TRBJ2-7; D not resolved. The CDR3 is 14 residues long. Germline V CDR1 and CDR2: LGHDT, YNNKEL (reference sequence). The V and J ends lost 2 bases and 12 bases respectively, with 20 bases between them.

This clonotype has only a few counts. CDR3 nucleotides: TGTGCCAGCAGTTACTCGATTGGGCCAAGTCGGTTCTTT. This translates into CASSYSIGPSRFF. This chain connects TRBV6-5 to TRBJ1-1; D unclear. V gave up 0 bases and J gave up 14 bases, with 16 bases separating them. The CDR3 loop spans 13 amino acids. Germline V gene data show CDR1 as MNHEY and CDR2 as SVGAGI.

This clonotype was picked up a small number of times. The chain recombines TRBV7-2 with TRBJ2-7, with TRBD2 matching over 9 bases. Trimming at V came to 4 bases and at J to 0 bases, leaving 1 base not matched to a gene. Germline V gene data show CDR1 as SGHTA and CDR2 as FQGNSA. The CDR3 is 14 amino acids. Written as DNA, the CDR3 is TGTGCCAGCAGCTCTAGCGGGGACTCCTACGAGCAGTACTTC. Residues: CASSSSGDSYEQYF.

V is TRBV29-1 and J is TRBJ2-1; 14 bases agree with TRBD2. CDR1 and CDR2 from the germline V gene are SQVTM and ANQGSEA. CDR3 length equals 15 residues. V lost 8 bases and J lost 9; bases outside the gene matches: 12. The CDR3 loop is CSSKGTSGSVGEQFF. The DNA for the CDR3 is TGCAGCTCCAAAGGGACTAGCGGGAGCGTGGGTGAGCAGTTCTTC.

This clonotype has more than one count but fewer than ten. This chain connects TRBV29-1 to TRBJ1-1, with D perhaps TRBD1 (5 bases). Germline values: CDR1 SQVTM, CDR2 ANQGSEA. The CDR3 contains 13 residues. The CDR3 loop is CSTDGATNTEAFF. The CDR3 nucleotides are TGCAGTACTGATGGGGCGACGAACACTGAAGCTTTCTTT.

The chain joins TRBV2 to TRBJ2-2, with a possible D match to TRBD1 (5 bases). This CDR3 contains 16 residues. Trimming shortened V by 4 bases and J by 2 bases, and 14 bases separated the two germline ends. In germline, CDR1 is SNHLY, CDR2 FYNNEI. This CDR3 reads CASSGLLGLNTGELFF. DNA of the CDR3: TGTGCCAGCAGTGGACTCTTGGGGCTAAACACCGGGGAGCTGTTTTTT.

This clonotype was picked up a small number of times. V gene TRBV6-5 combines with J gene TRBJ2-1, with TRBD2 identical over 11 bases. Looked up from germline, CDR1 is MNHEY and CDR2 is SVGAGI. J lost 7 bases, V lost 0 bases, and 8 bases had no gene match. This CDR3 is 17 amino acids long. The CDR3 loop is CASSYSLAGGPLNEQFF. The CDR3 nucleotides are TGTGCCAGCAGTTACTCGCTAGCGGGGGGCCCGTTGAATGAGCAGTTCTTC.

This chain links TRBV5-1 with TRBJ1-5, with D perhaps matching TRBD1 (5 bases). Trimming removed 6 bases from V and 3 bases from J, with 16 bases in between. Germline V gene data show CDR1 as SGHRS and CDR2 as YFSETQ. This CDR3 is built from 15 residues. DNA of the CDR3: TGCGCCAGCACCCCGGGACCTGGGGCCAATCAGCCCCAGCATTTT. Protein sequence: CASTPGPGANQPQHF.

This clonotype appeared a few times. The V call is TRBV5-1, the J call TRBJ2-7, with D possibly matching TRBD2 (7 bases). The CDR3 contains 16 residues. Germline V CDR1 and CDR2: SGHRS, YFSETQ. The ends were cut back, 3 bases at V and 0 bases at J, with 16 bases in the middle. This chain's CDR3 is CASSYLGGASSYEQYF. The CDR3 bases are TGCGCCAGCAGCTACCTGGGGGGGGCGAGCTCCTACGAGCAGTACTTC.

The rearrangement links TRBV10-3 to TRBJ1-3; 8 bases map to TRBD1. J lost 1 base, V lost 3 bases, and 8 bases had no gene match. Germline V gives CDR1 ENHRY, CDR2 SYGVKD. This CDR3 has 17 amino acids. The CDR3 bases are TGTGCCATCAGTGATTCTTGGACAGGGCGGTCTGGAAACACCATATATTTT. It yields the protein CAISDSWTGRSGNTIYF.

A few counts support this clonotype. V usage is TRBV12-3 or TRBV12-4 and J usage is TRBJ1-2; 11 positions agree with TRBD1. J was trimmed by 2 bases and V by 5 bases; bases with no gene match: 7. CDR3 length: 16 amino acids. The CDR3 DNA sequence: TGTGCCAGCAGTCCAGACCGGGACAGGGGGAACTATGGCTACACCTTC. This translates into CASSPDRDRGNYGYTF.

This sequence joins TRBV7-2 and TRBJ1-5; D gene ambiguous. Between the trimmed V and J ends, which lost 5 bases and 5 bases, there was a span of 10 bases. Germline CDR1 is SGHTA and CDR2 is FQGNSA. This CDR3 has 13 residues. The CDR3 loop reads CASSQYRDQPQHF. CDR3 DNA sequence: TGTGCCAGCAGCCAATATAGGGATCAGCCCCAGCATTTT.

The rearrangement joins TRBV7-9 to TRBJ2-1; TRBD2 is a possible D gene (6 bases). Between the trimmed V and J ends, which lost 5 bases and 1 base, there was a span of 12 bases. Germline-derived CDR1 and CDR2 are SEHNR and FQNEAQ (reference sequence). The CDR3 sequence is 15 residues long. CDR3 loop: CASSQNSGSYNEQFF. The CDR3 bases are TGTGCCAGCAGCCAGAATAGCGGATCCTACAATGAGCAGTTCTTC.

The chain joins TRBV9 to TRBJ2-1; TRBD2 aligns across 12 bases. There are 17 residues in the CDR3. Germline CDR1 and CDR2: SGDLS and YYNGEE. Trimming removed 4 bases from V and 3 bases from J; junction bases left unmatched: 8. In DNA, the CDR3 is TGTGCCAGCAGCATAGCTAGCGGGAGGGCCATCTACAATGAGCAGTTCTTC. Amino acids: CASSIASGRAIYNEQFF.

The chain links TRBV20-1 to TRBJ2-1, with D possibly matching TRBD2 (6 bases). Germline loops: CDR1 DFQATT, CDR2 SNEGSKA (reference sequence). The CDR3 runs 14 residues. V dropped 6 bases and J dropped 3 bases, with 15 bases sitting between them. The CDR3 reads CSAGVPGGYNEQFF. CDR3 bases: TGCAGTGCAGGGGTTCCCGGGGGCTACAATGAGCAGTTCTTC.

This clonotype appeared a few times. The CDR3 DNA follows: TGCAGCGTTGCTACCGGGACAGGGGGTACCGGGGAGCTGTTTTTT. Translated, it gives CSVATGTGGTGELFF. This rearrangement joins TRBV29-1 to TRBJ2-2; TRBD1 matches 11 bases. The germline gives CDR1 SQVTM, CDR2 ANQGSEA. With V trimmed by 4 bases and J by 5 bases, 6 bases remained unmatched. The CDR3 extends over 15 amino acids.

The rearrangement links TRBV12-3 or TRBV12-4 to TRBJ1-4; TRBD1 matches at 8 bases. The length of the CDR3 is 15 residues. The V and J ends lost 5 bases and 6 bases, in that order; junction bases with no gene match: 8. CDR3 in DNA: TGTGCCAGCAGTCCACGGCAGGGGGCCTATGAAAAACTGTTTTTT. Translation gives CASSPRQGAYEKLFF.

The chain joins TRBV6-5 to TRBJ2-7; 7 bases line up with TRBD1. The germline CDR1 and CDR2 sequences are MNHEY and SVGAGI. V was pared by 3 bases and J by 1 base, with 6 bases of the junction left unmatched. This CDR3 has 15 residues. CDR3 loop: CASSYSTGVSYEQYF. DNA of the CDR3: TGTGCCAGCAGTTATAGTACAGGGGTGTCCTACGAGCAGTACTTC.

This chain joins TRBV7-8 and TRBJ2-1; 11 bases match TRBD2. In germline, CDR1 is SGHVS, CDR2 FQNEAQ. The CDR3 totals 17 residues. The junction had 14 bases not matched to a gene; V was cut back by 4 bases and J by 9 bases. The CDR3 region is CASSSGPFSGGAGEQFF. CDR3 DNA: TGTGCCAGCAGCTCGGGGCCTTTTAGCGGGGGGGCTGGTGAGCAGTTCTTC.

The V call is TRBV6-1, the J call TRBJ2-3; a possible D gene is TRBD2 (6 bases). The germline V gene has CDR1 MNHNS and CDR2 SASEGT. Trimming removed 5 bases from V and 4 bases from J, with 13 bases in between. This CDR3 spans 14 amino acids. CDR3 sequence: CASSPGLKSDTQYF. CDR3 DNA sequence: TGTGCCAGCAGTCCTGGACTAAAGTCAGATACGCAGTATTTT.

In this sample, this clonotype turned up a few times. The chain employs TRBV4-3 and TRBJ2-6; D may match TRBD1 or TRBD2 (5 bases each). There are 16 residues in the CDR3. Between the trimmed V and J ends, which lost 4 bases and 0 bases, there was a span of 10 bases. Germline-derived CDR1 and CDR2 are LGHNA and YSLEER. The CDR3 bases are TGCGCCAGCAGCCGGGCAGGGACCTCTGGGGCCAACGTCCTGACTTTC. Amino acid sequence: CASSRAGTSGANVLTF.

The J gene is TRBJ2-2, the V gene TRBV7-6, with 8 bases that match TRBD2. V lost 1 base, J lost 6 bases, and 4 bases stayed unmatched. CDR1 SGHVS and CDR2 FNYEAQ come from the germline V gene. There are 15 residues in the CDR3. CDR3 in DNA: TGTGCCAGCAGCTTAGTTAGCGGGAAGGCCGGGGAGCTGTTTTTT. Its translation is CASSLVSGKAGELFF.

Turning to this clonotype: This may be a read error: a much more frequent sequence differs by one nucleotide. The rearrangement joins TRBV10-1 to TRBJ2-7; possibly TRBD2 for D (6 bases). The germline V and J ends were trimmed by 2 bases and 7 bases, with 6 bases remaining between them. The length of the CDR3 is 11 residues. CDR1 and CDR2 from the germline V gene are WNHNN and SYGVQD (reference sequence). This CDR3 reads CASSEGGEQYF. In nucleotides, the CDR3 is TGCGCCAGCAGTGAGGGAGGGGAGCAGTACTTC.